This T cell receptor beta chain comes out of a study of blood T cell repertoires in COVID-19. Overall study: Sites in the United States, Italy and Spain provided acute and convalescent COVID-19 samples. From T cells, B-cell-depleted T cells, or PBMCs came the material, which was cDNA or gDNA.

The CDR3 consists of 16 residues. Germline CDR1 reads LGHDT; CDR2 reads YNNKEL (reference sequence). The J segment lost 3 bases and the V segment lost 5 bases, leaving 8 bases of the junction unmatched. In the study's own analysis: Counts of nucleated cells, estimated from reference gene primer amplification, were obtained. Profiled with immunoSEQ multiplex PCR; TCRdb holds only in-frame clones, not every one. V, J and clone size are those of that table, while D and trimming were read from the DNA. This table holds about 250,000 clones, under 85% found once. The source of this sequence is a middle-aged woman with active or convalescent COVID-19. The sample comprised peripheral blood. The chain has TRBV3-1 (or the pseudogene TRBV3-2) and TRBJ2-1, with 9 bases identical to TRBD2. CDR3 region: CASSSHTTSGYNEQFF. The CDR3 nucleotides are TGTGCCAGCAGCTCCCATACGACTAGCGGCTACAATGAGCAGTTCTTC.